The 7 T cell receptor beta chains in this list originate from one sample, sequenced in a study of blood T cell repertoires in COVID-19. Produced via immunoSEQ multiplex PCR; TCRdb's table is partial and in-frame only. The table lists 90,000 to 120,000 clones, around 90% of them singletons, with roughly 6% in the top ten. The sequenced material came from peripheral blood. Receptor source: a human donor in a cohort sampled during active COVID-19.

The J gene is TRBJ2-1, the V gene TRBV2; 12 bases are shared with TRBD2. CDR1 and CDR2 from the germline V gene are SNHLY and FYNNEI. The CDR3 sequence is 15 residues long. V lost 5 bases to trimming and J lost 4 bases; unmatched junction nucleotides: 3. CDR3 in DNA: TGTGCCAGCAGTCCCGGACTAGCGGGGTACAATGAGCAGTTCTTC. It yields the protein CASSPGLAGYNEQFF.

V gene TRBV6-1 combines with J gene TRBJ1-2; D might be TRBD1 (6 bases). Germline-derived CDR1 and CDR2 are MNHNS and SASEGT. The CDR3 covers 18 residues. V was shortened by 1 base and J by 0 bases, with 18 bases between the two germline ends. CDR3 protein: CASSEGSGGGETNYGYTF. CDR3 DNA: TGTGCCAGCAGTGAAGGGAGCGGAGGGGGGGAGACTAACTATGGCTACACCTTC.

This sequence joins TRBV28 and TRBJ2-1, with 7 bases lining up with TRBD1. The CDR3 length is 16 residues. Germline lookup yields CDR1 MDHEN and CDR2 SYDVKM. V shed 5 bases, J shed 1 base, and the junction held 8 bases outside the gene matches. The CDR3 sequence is CASSQQGPRSYNEQFF. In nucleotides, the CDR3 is TGTGCCAGCAGTCAACAGGGGCCTAGGTCCTACAATGAGCAGTTCTTC.

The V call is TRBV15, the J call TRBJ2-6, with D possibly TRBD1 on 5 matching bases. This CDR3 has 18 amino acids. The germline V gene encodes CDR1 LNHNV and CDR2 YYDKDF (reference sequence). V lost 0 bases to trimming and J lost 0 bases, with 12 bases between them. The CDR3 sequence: CATSREWGGISGANVLTF. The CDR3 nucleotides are TGTGCCACCAGCAGAGAATGGGGCGGTATCTCTGGGGCCAACGTCCTGACTTTC.

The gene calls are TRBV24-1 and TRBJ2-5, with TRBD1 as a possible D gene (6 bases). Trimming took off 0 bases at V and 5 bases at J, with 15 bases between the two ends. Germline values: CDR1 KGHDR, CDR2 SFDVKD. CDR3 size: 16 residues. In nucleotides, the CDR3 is TGTGCCACCAGTGATTTGGGGCAGGGGAGTAGGGAGACCCAGTACTTC. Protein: CATSDLGQGSRETQYF.

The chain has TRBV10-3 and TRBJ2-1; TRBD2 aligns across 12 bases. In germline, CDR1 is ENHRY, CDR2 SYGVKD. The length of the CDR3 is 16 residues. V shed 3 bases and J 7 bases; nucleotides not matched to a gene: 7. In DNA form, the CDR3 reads TGTGCCATCAGTGAAGCGGCTAGCGGGAGGGGGAATGAGCAGTTCTTC. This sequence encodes CAISEAASGRGNEQFF.

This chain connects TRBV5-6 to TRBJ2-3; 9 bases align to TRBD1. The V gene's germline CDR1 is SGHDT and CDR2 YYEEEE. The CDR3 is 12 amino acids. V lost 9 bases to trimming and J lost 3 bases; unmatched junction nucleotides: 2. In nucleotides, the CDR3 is TGTGCCACTGGACAGGGGACAGATACGCAGTATTTT. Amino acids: CATGQGTDTQYF.